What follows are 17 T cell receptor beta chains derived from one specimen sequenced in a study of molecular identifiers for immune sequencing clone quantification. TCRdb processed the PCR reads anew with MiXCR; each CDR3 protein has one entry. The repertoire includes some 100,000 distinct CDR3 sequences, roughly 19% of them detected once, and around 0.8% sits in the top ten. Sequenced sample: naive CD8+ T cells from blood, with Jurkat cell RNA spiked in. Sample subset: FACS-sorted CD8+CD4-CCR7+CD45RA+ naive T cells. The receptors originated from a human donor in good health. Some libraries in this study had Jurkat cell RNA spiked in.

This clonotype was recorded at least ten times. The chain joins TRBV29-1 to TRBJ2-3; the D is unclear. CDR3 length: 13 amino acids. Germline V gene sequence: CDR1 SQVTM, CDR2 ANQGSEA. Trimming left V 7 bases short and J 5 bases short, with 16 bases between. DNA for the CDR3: TGCAGCGGCTCGGACGAGGTGGGAGATACGCAGTATTTT. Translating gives CSGSDEVGDTQYF.

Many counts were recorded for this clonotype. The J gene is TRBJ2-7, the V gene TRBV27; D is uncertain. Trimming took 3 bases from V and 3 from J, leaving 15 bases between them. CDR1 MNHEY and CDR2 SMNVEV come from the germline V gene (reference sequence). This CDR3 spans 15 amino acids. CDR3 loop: CASSFSSPPRYEQYF. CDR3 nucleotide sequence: TGTGCCAGCAGTTTCAGTTCGCCGCCACGCTACGAGCAGTACTTC.

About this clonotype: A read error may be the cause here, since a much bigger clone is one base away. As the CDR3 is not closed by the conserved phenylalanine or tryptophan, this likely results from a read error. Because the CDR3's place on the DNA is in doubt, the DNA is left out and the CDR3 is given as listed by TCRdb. The CDR3 sequence: CASSKEGNRVALGEQYL. The chain combines TRBV21-1 with TRBJ2-7; the table calls TRBD1, which could not be checked here. TRBV21-1 is designated a pseudogene. The CDR3 length is 17 residues, termini included.

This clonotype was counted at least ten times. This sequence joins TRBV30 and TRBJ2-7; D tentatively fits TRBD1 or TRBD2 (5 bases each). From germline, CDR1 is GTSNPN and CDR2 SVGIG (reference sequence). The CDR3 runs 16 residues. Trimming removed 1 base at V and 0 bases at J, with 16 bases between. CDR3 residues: CAWSEPPGRYSYEQYF. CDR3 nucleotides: TGTGCCTGGAGTGAGCCCCCGGGACGGTACTCCTACGAGCAGTACTTC.

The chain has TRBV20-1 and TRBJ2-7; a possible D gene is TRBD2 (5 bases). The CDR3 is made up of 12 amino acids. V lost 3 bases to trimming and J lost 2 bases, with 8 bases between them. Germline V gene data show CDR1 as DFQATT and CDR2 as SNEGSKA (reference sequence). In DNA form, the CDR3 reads TGCAGTGCTAGGGACTTAACCTACGAGCAGTACTTC. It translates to CSARDLTYEQYF.

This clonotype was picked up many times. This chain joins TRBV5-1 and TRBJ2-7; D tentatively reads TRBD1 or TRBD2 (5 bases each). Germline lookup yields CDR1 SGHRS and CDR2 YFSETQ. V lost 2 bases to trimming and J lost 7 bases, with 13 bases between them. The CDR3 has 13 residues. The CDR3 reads CASSFGTAGEQYF. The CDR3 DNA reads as TGCGCCAGCAGCTTTGGGACCGCCGGGGAGCAGTACTTC. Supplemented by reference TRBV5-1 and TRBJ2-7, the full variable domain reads KAGVTQTPRYLIKTRGQQVTLSCSPISGHRSVSWYQQTPGQGLQFLFEYFSETQRNKGNFPGRFSGRQFSNSRSEMNVSTLELGDSALYLCASSFGTAGEQYFGPGTRLTVT.

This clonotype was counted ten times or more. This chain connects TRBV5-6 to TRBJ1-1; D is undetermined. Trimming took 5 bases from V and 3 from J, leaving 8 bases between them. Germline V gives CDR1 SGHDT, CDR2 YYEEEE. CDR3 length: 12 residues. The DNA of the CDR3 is TGTGCCAGCAGTGCCGGGGACACTGAAGCTTTCTTT. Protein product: CASSAGDTEAFF.

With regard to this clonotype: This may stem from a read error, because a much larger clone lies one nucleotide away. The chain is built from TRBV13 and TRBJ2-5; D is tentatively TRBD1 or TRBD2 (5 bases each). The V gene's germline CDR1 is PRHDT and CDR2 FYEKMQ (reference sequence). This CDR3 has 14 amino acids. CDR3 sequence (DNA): TGTGCCAGCAGCTCAGGGACCCAGCAAGGGACCCAGTACTTC. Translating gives CASSSGTQQGTQYF.

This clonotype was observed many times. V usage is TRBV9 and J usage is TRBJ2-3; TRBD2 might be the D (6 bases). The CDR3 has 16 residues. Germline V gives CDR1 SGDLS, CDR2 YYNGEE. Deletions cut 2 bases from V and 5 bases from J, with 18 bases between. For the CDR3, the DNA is TGTGCCAGCAGCGTCGGGGCTAGCGCCAAGGGAGATACGCAGTATTTT. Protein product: CASSVGASAKGDTQYF.

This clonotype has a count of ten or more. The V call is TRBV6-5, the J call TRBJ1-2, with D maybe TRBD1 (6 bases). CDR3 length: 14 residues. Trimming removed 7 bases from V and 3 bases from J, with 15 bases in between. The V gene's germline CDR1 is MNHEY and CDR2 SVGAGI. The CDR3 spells CASTPGTHYYGYTF. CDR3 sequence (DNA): TGTGCCAGCACCCCCGGGACACATTACTATGGCTACACCTTC.

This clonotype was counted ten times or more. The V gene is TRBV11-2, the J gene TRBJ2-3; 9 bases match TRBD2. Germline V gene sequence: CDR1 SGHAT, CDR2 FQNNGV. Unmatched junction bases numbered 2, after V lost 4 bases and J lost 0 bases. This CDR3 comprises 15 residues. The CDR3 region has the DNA TGTGCCAGCAGCTCCACTAGCGGGAGCACAGATACGCAGTATTTT. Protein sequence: CASSSTSGSTDTQYF. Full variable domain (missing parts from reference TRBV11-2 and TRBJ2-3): EAGVAQSPRYKIIEKRQSVAFWCNPISGHATLYWYQQILGQGPKLLIQFQNNGVVDDSQLPKDRFSAERLKGVDSTLKIQPAKLEDSAVYLCASSSTSGSTDTQYFGPGTRLTVL.

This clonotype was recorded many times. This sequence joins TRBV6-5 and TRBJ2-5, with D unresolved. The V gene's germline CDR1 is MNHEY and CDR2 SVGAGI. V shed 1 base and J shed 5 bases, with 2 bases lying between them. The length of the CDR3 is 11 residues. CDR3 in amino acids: CASSYFETQYF. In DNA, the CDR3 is TGTGCCAGCAGTTACTTTGAGACCCAGTACTTC.

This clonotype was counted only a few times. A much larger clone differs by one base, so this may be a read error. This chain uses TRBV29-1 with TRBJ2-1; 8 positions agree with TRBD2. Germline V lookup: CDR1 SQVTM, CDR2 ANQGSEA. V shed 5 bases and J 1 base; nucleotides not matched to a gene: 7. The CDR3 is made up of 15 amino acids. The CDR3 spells CSVSKREPSYNEQFF. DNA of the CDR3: TGCAGCGTTAGTAAGCGGGAGCCGTCCTACAATGAGCAGTTCTTC.

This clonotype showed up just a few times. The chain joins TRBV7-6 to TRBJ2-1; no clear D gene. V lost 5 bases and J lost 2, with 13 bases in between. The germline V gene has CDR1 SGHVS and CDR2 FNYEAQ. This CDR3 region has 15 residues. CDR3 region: CASSPYEDPYNEQFF. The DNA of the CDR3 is TGTGCCAGCAGCCCCTACGAGGACCCCTACAATGAGCAGTTCTTC.

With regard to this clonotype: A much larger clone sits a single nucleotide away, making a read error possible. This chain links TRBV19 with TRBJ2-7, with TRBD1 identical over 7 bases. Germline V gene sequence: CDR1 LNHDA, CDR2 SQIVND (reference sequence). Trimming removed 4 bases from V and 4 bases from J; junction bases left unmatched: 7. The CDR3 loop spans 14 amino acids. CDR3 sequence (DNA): TGTGCCAGTAGTACGACAGGGTCCGATTACGAGCAGTACTTC. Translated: CASSTTGSDYEQYF.

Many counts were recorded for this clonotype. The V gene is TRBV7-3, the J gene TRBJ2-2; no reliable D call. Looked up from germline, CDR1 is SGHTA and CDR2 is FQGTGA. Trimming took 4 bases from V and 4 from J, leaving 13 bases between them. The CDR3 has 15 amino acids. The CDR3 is CASSSLSVGTGELFF. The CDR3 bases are TGTGCCAGCAGCTCTCTCAGCGTCGGCACCGGGGAGCTGTTTTTT.

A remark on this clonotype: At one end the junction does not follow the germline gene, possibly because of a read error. The CDR3 DNA is TGTGCAAGCGGCCATCAAAACACCTTGTACTTT. Translated, it gives CASGHQNTLYF. The J gene is TRBJ2-4, the V gene TRBV7-3; a weak D match, TRBD2 (5 bases). Per the germline V gene, CDR1 is SGHTA and CDR2 is FQGTGA. There are 11 residues in the CDR3.